The following is a T cell receptor (beta chain) sequence with its context. Its cognate antigen is unknown. The CDR3 length is 13 residues. V was shortened by 7 bases and J by 4 bases, with 13 bases between the two germline ends. Germline loops: CDR1 SGHTA, CDR2 FQGNSA. The record originates from a study of identical twins. Addition of a universal primer site occurred through template switching, and cDNA carried unique molecular identifiers. TCRdb processed the 5' RACE reads anew with MiXCR; each CDR3 protein has one entry. The sample includes roughly 1.6 million distinct CDR3 sequences, under 35% seen only once; the top ten take over 0.25%. The study, taken as a whole, reports: For monozygotic twins, models underestimated out-of-frame TCR alpha sharing. When twins shared out-of-frame alpha sequences, those sequences had excess low generation probability.

The clonotype comes from a newborn girl in good health. This chain joins TRBV7-2 and TRBJ1-2; D is perhaps TRBD1 (5 bases). Sequenced: cord blood. The CDR3 region is CASTARGPYGYTF. As DNA, the CDR3 is TGTGCCAGCACCGCGAGGGGACCCTATGGCTACACCTTC.